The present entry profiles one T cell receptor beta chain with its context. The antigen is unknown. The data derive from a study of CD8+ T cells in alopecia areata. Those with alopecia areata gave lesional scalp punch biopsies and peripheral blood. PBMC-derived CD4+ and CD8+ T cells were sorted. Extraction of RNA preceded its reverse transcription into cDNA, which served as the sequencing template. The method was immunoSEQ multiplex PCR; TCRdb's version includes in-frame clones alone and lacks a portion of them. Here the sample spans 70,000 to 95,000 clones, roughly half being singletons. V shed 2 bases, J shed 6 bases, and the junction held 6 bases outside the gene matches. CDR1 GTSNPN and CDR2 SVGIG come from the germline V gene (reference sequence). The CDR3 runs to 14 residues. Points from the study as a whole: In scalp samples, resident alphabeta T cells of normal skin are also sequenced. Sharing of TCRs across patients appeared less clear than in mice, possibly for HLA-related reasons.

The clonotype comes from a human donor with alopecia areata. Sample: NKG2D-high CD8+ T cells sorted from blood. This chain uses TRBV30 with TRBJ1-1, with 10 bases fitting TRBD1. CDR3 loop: CAWSTGQGTAEAFF. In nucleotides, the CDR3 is TGTGCCTGGAGTACGGGACAGGGGACGGCTGAAGCTTTCTTT. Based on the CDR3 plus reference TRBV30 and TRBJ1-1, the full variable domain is SQTIHQWPATLVQPVGSPLSLECTVEGTSNPNLYWYRQAAGRGLQLLFYSVGIGQISSEVPQNLSASRPQDRQFILSSKKLLLSDSGFYLCAWSTGQGTAEAFFGQGTRLTVV.